This T cell receptor (beta chain) was captured in a study of blood T cell repertoires in COVID-19. Germline-derived CDR1 and CDR2 are MNHNY and SVGAGI (reference sequence). The ends were cut back, 5 bases at V and 2 bases at J, with 16 bases in the middle. This CDR3 has 15 amino acids. Sequencing was performed with immunoSEQ multiplex PCR; in TCRdb, only in-frame clones are kept and a portion is missing. This table holds about 170,000 clones, approximately 86% found once. The chain links TRBV6-6 to TRBJ2-7; TRBD1 might be the D (6 bases). The sample consisted of peripheral blood. The sequence was obtained from a woman aged 80 or older with COVID-19, enrolled during active disease. The CDR3 loop is CASSTPDRLTYEQYF. CDR3 coding DNA: TGTGCCAGCAGTACCCCCGACAGGTTGACCTACGAGCAGTACTTC.